Listed below are T cell receptor beta chains from one sample, sequenced in a study of shared clonotypes between healthy human individuals. Assay used: immunoSEQ multiplex PCR; TCRdb lists only in-frame clones, some missing. The data show 450,000 to 600,000 clones, about four fifths seen once. Specimen: PBMCs. The receptors were gathered from a woman in her thirties or forties in good health. Some clones in this sample may be carry-over from other donors' samples. Each CDR3 is given with its conserved first and last residue. Fields, in order: clone size, V gene, D gene, J gene, CDR3 protein, CDR3 DNA. D genes are given only for firm matches. Clone size is given for some rows only: seen once, a few or many times, or a class if the clone is expanded.

clone_size: .
v_call: TRBV2
d_call: .
j_call: TRBJ2-5
cdr3_aa: CASRRVETQYF
cdr3_nt: TGTGCCAGCCGCAGGGTGGAGACCCAGTACTTC

clone_size: .
v_call: TRBV9
d_call: TRBD2
j_call: TRBJ2-1
cdr3_aa: CASSPPGLAGSSNEQFF
cdr3_nt: TGTGCCAGCAGCCCACCGGGACTAGCGGGAAGCAGCAATGAGCAGTTCTTC

clone_size: .
v_call: TRBV29-1
d_call: .
j_call: TRBJ2-7
cdr3_aa: CSVEGLGQSEQYF
cdr3_nt: TGCAGCGTTGAAGGCCTAGGACAGTCCGAGCAGTACTTC

clone_size: .
v_call: TRBV19
d_call: .
j_call: TRBJ2-7
cdr3_aa: CASSMRGTYEQYF
cdr3_nt: TGTGCCAGTAGTATGAGAGGGACCTACGAGCAGTACTTC

clone_size: .
v_call: TRBV19
d_call: TRBD1
j_call: TRBJ1-4
cdr3_aa: CASSTGQGKGTNEKLFF
cdr3_nt: TGTGCCAGTAGTACCGGACAGGGCAAAGGAACTAATGAAAAACTGTTTTTT

clone_size: .
v_call: TRBV29-1
d_call: .
j_call: TRBJ2-1
cdr3_aa: CSVERGGEQFF
cdr3_nt: TGCAGCGTTGAAAGAGGGGGTGAGCAGTTCTTC

clone_size: .
v_call: TRBV28
d_call: .
j_call: TRBJ2-1
cdr3_aa: CASSPGSYNEQFF
cdr3_nt: TGTGCCAGCAGCCCGGGGTCATACAATGAGCAGTTCTTC

clone_size: .
v_call: TRBV28
d_call: TRBD1
j_call: TRBJ1-5
cdr3_aa: CASSASGGWHF
cdr3_nt: TGTGCCAGCAGTGCTTCAGGGGGGTGGCATTTT

clone_size: once
v_call: TRBV6-1
d_call: TRBD1
j_call: TRBJ1-5
cdr3_aa: CAGQGRSNQPQHF
cdr3_nt: TGTGCCGGACAGGGGCGAAGCAATCAGCCCCAGCATTTT

clone_size: .
v_call: TRBV18
d_call: .
j_call: TRBJ2-2
cdr3_aa: CASSPQGGSNTGELFF
cdr3_nt: TGTGCCAGCTCACCACAGGGGGGCTCGAACACCGGGGAGCTGTTTTTT

clone_size: .
v_call: TRBV21-1
d_call: .
j_call: TRBJ1-1
cdr3_aa: CASSSKPDRGNTEAFF
cdr3_nt: TGTGCCAGCAGCTCCAAGCCCGACAGGGGGAACACTGAAGCTTTCTTT

clone_size: .
v_call: TRBV5-6
d_call: TRBD2
j_call: TRBJ2-1
cdr3_aa: CASSRLAGTNNEQFF
cdr3_nt: TGTGCCAGCAGCCGACTAGCGGGGACGAACAATGAGCAGTTCTTC

clone_size: .
v_call: TRBV5-4
d_call: TRBD2
j_call: TRBJ2-7
cdr3_aa: CASSSAGGSFYEQYF
cdr3_nt: TGTGCCAGCAGCTCGGCCGGCGGGAGCTTCTACGAGCAGTACTTC

clone_size: .
v_call: TRBV29-1
d_call: .
j_call: TRBJ1-2
cdr3_aa: CSVEKRDGYTF
cdr3_nt: TGCAGCGTTGAAAAGAGGGATGGCTACACCTTC

clone_size: many
v_call: TRBV7-8
d_call: .
j_call: TRBJ2-5
cdr3_aa: CASSEQDYQETQYF
cdr3_nt: TGTGCCAGCAGCGAACAGGATTACCAAGAGACCCAGTACTTC

clone_size: once
v_call: TRBV11-2
d_call: TRBD1
j_call: TRBJ2-1
cdr3_aa: CASSPWTGGSEQFF
cdr3_nt: TGTGCCAGCAGCCCCTGGACAGGGGGCTCTGAGCAGTTCTTC

clone_size: .
v_call: TRBV4-3
d_call: TRBD2
j_call: TRBJ2-6
cdr3_aa: CASSQELAGGGANVLTF
cdr3_nt: TGCGCCAGCAGCCAAGAACTAGCGGGAGGAGGGGCCAACGTCCTGACTTTC

clone_size: .
v_call: TRBV6-6
d_call: TRBD2
j_call: TRBJ2-7
cdr3_aa: CAASGRGLEQYF
cdr3_nt: TGTGCCGCCAGCGGGAGAGGCCTCGAGCAGTACTTC

clone_size: .
v_call: TRBV23-1
d_call: .
j_call: TRBJ2-1
cdr3_aa: CASSHSRPRWNNEQFF
cdr3_nt: TGCGCCAGCAGTCATTCGCGGCCACGATGGAACAATGAGCAGTTCTTC

clone_size: once
v_call: TRBV5-4
d_call: TRBD2
j_call: TRBJ2-2
cdr3_aa: CASSPSGRNTGELFF
cdr3_nt: TGTGCCAGCAGCCCTAGCGGGAGGAACACCGGGGAGCTGTTTTTT

clone_size: .
v_call: TRBV6-1
d_call: TRBD2
j_call: TRBJ2-7
cdr3_aa: CASSRDYAFYEQYF
cdr3_nt: TGTGCCAGCAGCCGGGACTATGCCTTCTACGAGCAGTACTTC

clone_size: once
v_call: TRBV7-3
d_call: TRBD2
j_call: TRBJ2-5
cdr3_aa: CASSLTSGTQETQYF
cdr3_nt: TGTGCCAGCAGCTTGACTAGCGGGACCCAAGAGACCCAGTACTTC

clone_size: .
v_call: TRBV2
d_call: .
j_call: TRBJ2-3
cdr3_aa: CASSDRLAYTDTQYF
cdr3_nt: TGTGCCAGCAGTGACCGGCTAGCTTATACAGATACGCAGTATTTT

clone_size: .
v_call: TRBV7-9
d_call: TRBD2
j_call: TRBJ2-5
cdr3_aa: CASSPPGLVETQYF
cdr3_nt: TGTGCCAGCAGCCCCCCTGGACTAGTGGAGACCCAGTACTTC

clone_size: .
v_call: TRBV6-1
d_call: .
j_call: TRBJ2-1
cdr3_aa: CASSEPKGPREQFF
cdr3_nt: TGTGCCAGCAGTGAGCCTAAAGGGCCACGAGAGCAGTTCTTC

clone_size: .
v_call: TRBV30
d_call: .
j_call: TRBJ1-1
cdr3_aa: CAWSVRGGSTEAFF
cdr3_nt: TGTGCCTGGAGTGTACGGGGGGGAAGCACTGAAGCTTTCTTT

clone_size: .
v_call: TRBV5-1
d_call: TRBD2
j_call: TRBJ2-7
cdr3_aa: CASKRGTSGNEQYF
cdr3_nt: TGCGCCAGCAAAAGGGGGACTAGCGGGAACGAGCAGTACTTC

clone_size: .
v_call: TRBV4-1
d_call: .
j_call: TRBJ2-1
cdr3_aa: CASSHPALALGEQFF
cdr3_nt: TGCGCCAGCAGCCATCCAGCACTAGCCCTAGGTGAGCAGTTCTTC

clone_size: .
v_call: TRBV28
d_call: .
j_call: TRBJ1-2
cdr3_aa: CASRPLNYGYTF
cdr3_nt: TGTGCCAGCAGGCCTCTGAACTATGGCTACACCTTC

clone_size: .
v_call: TRBV4-1
d_call: TRBD1
j_call: TRBJ2-7
cdr3_aa: CASSQGLDRGGSYEQYF
cdr3_nt: TGCGCCAGCAGCCAAGGTCTGGACAGGGGTGGCTCCTACGAGCAGTACTTC

clone_size: .
v_call: TRBV10-2
d_call: .
j_call: TRBJ1-1
cdr3_aa: CASSLGGIMNTEAFF
cdr3_nt: TGCGCCAGCAGCCTGGGGGGGATTATGAACACTGAAGCTTTCTTT

clone_size: .
v_call: TRBV6-5
d_call: .
j_call: TRBJ2-7
cdr3_aa: CASRARGGEQYF
cdr3_nt: TGTGCCAGCAGAGCCCGAGGAGGCGAGCAGTACTTC

clone_size: many
v_call: TRBV9
d_call: .
j_call: TRBJ2-1
cdr3_aa: CASSVRDYNEQFF
cdr3_nt: TGTGCCAGCAGCGTCCGAGATTACAATGAGCAGTTCTTC

clone_size: few
v_call: TRBV30
d_call: .
j_call: TRBJ1-1
cdr3_aa: CAWQSRAGNQAFF
cdr3_nt: TGTGCCTGGCAGAGCAGGGCTGGGAATCAAGCTTTCTTT

clone_size: .
v_call: TRBV19
d_call: TRBD1
j_call: TRBJ2-1
cdr3_aa: CASSSATGVYYNEQFF
cdr3_nt: TGTGCCAGTAGTTCTGCGACAGGGGTTTATTACAATGAGCAGTTCTTC

clone_size: .
v_call: TRBV19
d_call: TRBD2
j_call: TRBJ2-6
cdr3_aa: CASRLNGLAGSSGANVLTF
cdr3_nt: TGTGCCAGTAGATTAAACGGGCTAGCGGGTTCTTCTGGGGCCAACGTCCTGACTTTC

clone_size: .
v_call: TRBV18
d_call: .
j_call: TRBJ1-1
cdr3_aa: CASSPGPGTEAFF
cdr3_nt: TGTGCCAGCTCACCAGGGCCGGGGACTGAAGCTTTCTTT

clone_size: .
v_call: TRBV7-9
d_call: TRBD1
j_call: TRBJ1-1
cdr3_aa: CASSPYRGNTEAFF
cdr3_nt: TGTGCCAGCAGCCCCTACAGGGGGAACACTGAAGCTTTCTTT

clone_size: .
v_call: TRBV28
d_call: TRBD1
j_call: TRBJ2-5
cdr3_aa: CASSPTGDRLKYF
cdr3_nt: TGTGCCAGCAGTCCTACCGGGGACAGACTTAAGTACTTC

clone_size: .
v_call: TRBV7-2
d_call: TRBD2
j_call: TRBJ2-1
cdr3_aa: CASRTAGGPGNEQFF
cdr3_nt: TGTGCCAGCCGAACTGCGGGAGGGCCTGGAAATGAGCAGTTCTTC

clone_size: .
v_call: TRBV19
d_call: TRBD1
j_call: TRBJ2-6
cdr3_aa: CARRAVGTGGNPCGFSGANVLTF
cdr3_nt: TGTGCCAGACGAGCTGTTGGGACAGGGGGCAACCCCTGCGGCTTCTCTGGGGCCAACGTCCTGACTTTC

clone_size: .
v_call: TRBV27
d_call: .
j_call: TRBJ1-5
cdr3_aa: CASSTARVGNQPQHF
cdr3_nt: TGTGCCAGCAGCACGGCCAGGGTGGGAAATCAGCCCCAGCATTTT

clone_size: .
v_call: TRBV10-3
d_call: .
j_call: TRBJ1-5
cdr3_aa: CAISESPSAQPQHF
cdr3_nt: TGTGCCATCAGTGAGTCTCCGTCTGCTCAGCCCCAGCATTTT

clone_size: few
v_call: TRBV19
d_call: TRBD1
j_call: TRBJ1-5
cdr3_aa: CASSARRGDRNQPQHF
cdr3_nt: TGTGCCAGTTCGGCGCGTCGCGGGGACAGAAATCAGCCCCAGCATTTT

clone_size: .
v_call: TRBV11-3
d_call: .
j_call: TRBJ2-2
cdr3_aa: CASSSHSGELFF
cdr3_nt: TGTGCCAGCAGCTCCCATTCCGGGGAGCTGTTTTTT

clone_size: .
v_call: TRBV4-2
d_call: .
j_call: TRBJ1-2
cdr3_aa: CASSQVRSHGYTF
cdr3_nt: TGTGCCAGCAGCCAAGTACGGTCGCATGGCTACACCTTC

clone_size: .
v_call: TRBV6-1
d_call: TRBD2
j_call: TRBJ2-3
cdr3_aa: CASISTSGRADTQYF
cdr3_nt: TGTGCCAGCATCTCGACTAGCGGGAGGGCAGATACGCAGTATTTT

clone_size: .
v_call: TRBV30
d_call: TRBD2
j_call: TRBJ2-3
cdr3_aa: CAWSRTSGITDTQYF
cdr3_nt: TGTGCCTGGTCCCGGACTAGCGGGATCACAGATACGCAGTATTTT

clone_size: .
v_call: TRBV7-2
d_call: TRBD2
j_call: TRBJ2-1
cdr3_aa: CASSLGGLAGGPYNEQFF
cdr3_nt: TGTGCCAGCAGCTTGGGAGGGCTGGCGGGAGGCCCCTACAATGAGCAGTTCTTC

clone_size: .
v_call: TRBV7-3
d_call: .
j_call: TRBJ2-5
cdr3_aa: CASSAGRWETQYF
cdr3_nt: TGTGCCAGCAGCGCAGGGAGATGGGAGACCCAGTACTTC

clone_size: .
v_call: TRBV5-1
d_call: .
j_call: TRBJ1-2
cdr3_aa: CASSPDPPSYGYTF
cdr3_nt: TGCGCCAGCAGCCCGGACCCTCCCAGCTATGGCTACACCTTC

clone_size: .
v_call: TRBV4-2
d_call: .
j_call: TRBJ2-3
cdr3_aa: CASSQEFTGGTGTDTQYF
cdr3_nt: TGTGCCAGCAGCCAAGAGTTTACAGGTGGGACGGGCACAGATACGCAGTATTTT

clone_size: .
v_call: TRBV2
d_call: TRBD2
j_call: TRBJ2-2
cdr3_aa: CASSEGVGRGRGTGELFF
cdr3_nt: TGTGCCAGCAGTGAAGGGGTGGGGAGGGGTCGCGGCACCGGGGAGCTGTTTTTT

clone_size: .
v_call: TRBV30
d_call: .
j_call: TRBJ1-2
cdr3_aa: CAWSARQVIGNGYTF
cdr3_nt: TGTGCCTGGAGTGCACGACAGGTGATAGGTAATGGCTACACCTTC

clone_size: many
v_call: TRBV28
d_call: .
j_call: TRBJ1-5
cdr3_aa: CASTPGDQPQHF
cdr3_nt: TGTGCCAGCACCCCGGGAGATCAGCCCCAGCATTTT

clone_size: .
v_call: TRBV18
d_call: .
j_call: TRBJ1-1
cdr3_aa: CASSPPTPAVSTEAFF
cdr3_nt: TGTGCCAGCTCACCACCCACCCCAGCGGTCTCCACTGAAGCTTTCTTT

clone_size: .
v_call: TRBV28
d_call: .
j_call: TRBJ1-2
cdr3_aa: CASSPELYGYTF
cdr3_nt: TGTGCCAGCAGCCCCGAACTCTATGGCTACACCTTC

clone_size: once
v_call: TRBV5-1
d_call: TRBD1
j_call: TRBJ1-1
cdr3_aa: CASSLTRQGAHGNTEAFF
cdr3_nt: TGCGCCAGCAGCTTGACTCGACAGGGGGCGCATGGAAACACTGAAGCTTTCTTT

clone_size: .
v_call: TRBV18
d_call: TRBD1
j_call: TRBJ2-2
cdr3_aa: CASSPLRDRDTGELFF
cdr3_nt: TGTGCCAGCTCACCGCTCCGGGACAGGGACACCGGGGAGCTGTTTTTT